These T cell receptor beta chains were read from a single sample in a study of shared clonotypes between healthy human individuals. The repertoire was sequenced with immunoSEQ multiplex PCR; TCRdb's copy has only in-frame clones and lacks some. The repertoire includes about 470,000 clones, 70% to 80% of them detected once, and roughly 13% sits in the top ten. The specimen was PBMCs. The receptors stem from a woman aged 40 to 50 in good health. Some clones in this sample may be carry-over from other donors' samples. Both conserved end residues are part of each CDR3. A D gene is named only where the DNA matches it firmly. Not every row has a clone size; where given, it reads once, few, many or a size class.

J gene | D gene | clone size | V gene | CDR3 protein | CDR3 DNA
TRBJ2-1 | TRBD2 | NA | TRBV19 | CASSPGLAGQRNEQFF | TGTGCCAGTAGCCCGGGACTAGCGGGACAACGCAATGAGCAGTTCTTC
TRBJ2-1 | TRBD2 | once | TRBV30 | CAWSVLIAGYNEQFF | TGTGCCTGGAGTGTACTAATAGCGGGATACAATGAGCAGTTCTTC
TRBJ1-6 | TRBD1 | few | TRBV7-2 | CASSFGTGGNSPLHF | TGTGCCAGCAGCTTCGGGACAGGAGGAAATTCACCCCTCCACTTT
TRBJ1-3 | NA | NA | TRBV30 | CAWARTAAGNTIYF | TGTGCCTGGGCAAGGACGGCAGCTGGAAACACCATATATTTT
TRBJ2-1 | TRBD2 | NA | TRBV2 | CASSVEAGGWDNEQFF | TGTGCCAGCAGTGTCGAAGCGGGAGGGTGGGACAATGAGCAGTTCTTC
TRBJ2-7 | NA | NA | TRBV25-1 | CASSDHVDGYEQYF | TGTGCCAGCAGTGACCACGTGGACGGCTACGAGCAGTACTTC
TRBJ1-4 | TRBD1 | once | TRBV29-1 | CSVTGDLDEKLFF | TGCAGCGTAACAGGGGATCTAGATGAAAAACTGTTTTTT
TRBJ2-3 | NA | NA | TRBV6-1 | CASSEGGRGSDTQYF | TGTGCCAGCAGTGAAGGGGGGAGGGGGTCAGATACGCAGTATTTT
TRBJ1-3 | NA | few | TRBV4-1 | CASSQDRDPGNTIYF | TGCGCCAGCAGCCAAGATCGGGACCCTGGAAACACCATATATTTT
TRBJ1-6 | NA | NA | TRBV7-3 | CASSPGLRRNSPLHF | TGTGCCAGCAGCCCCGGGTTGAGACGGAATTCACCCCTCCACTTT
TRBJ2-5 | TRBD2 | NA | TRBV6-6 | CASSYPGLAGRETQYF | TGTGCCAGCAGTTACCCTGGACTAGCGGGACGAGAGACCCAGTACTTC
TRBJ2-1 | NA | NA | TRBV7-2 | CASSLTGGPNEQFF | TGTGCCAGCAGCTTAACGGGCGGCCCCAATGAGCAGTTCTTC
TRBJ1-3 | NA | NA | TRBV21-1 | CASSTVLSGNTIYF | TGTGCCAGCAGCACTGTCCTTTCTGGAAACACCATATATTTT
TRBJ1-2 | TRBD1 | NA | TRBV25-1 | CASSELGTGGNYGYTF | TGTGCCAGCAGTGAACTGGGGACAGGGGGTAACTATGGCTACACCTTC
TRBJ2-1 | TRBD2 | NA | TRBV5-1 | CASSFSSGTYNEQFF | TGCGCCAGCAGCTTTTCTAGCGGGACCTACAATGAGCAGTTCTTC
TRBJ2-7 | NA | NA | TRBV4-2 | CASSQEARGVDEQYF | TGTGCCAGCAGCCAAGAGGCCAGGGGAGTCGACGAGCAGTACTTC
TRBJ2-1 | TRBD2 | NA | TRBV15 | CATLQDAGGGYNEQFF | TGTGCCACCTTACAGGATGCGGGAGGAGGGTACAATGAGCAGTTCTTC
TRBJ2-1 | TRBD2 | NA | TRBV30 | CAWSVDWEGLTNEQFF | TGTGCCTGGAGTGTCGACTGGGAGGGCCTGACCAATGAGCAGTTCTTC
TRBJ1-5 | TRBD1 | NA | TRBV29-1 | CSVDGTGPLRPQHF | TGCAGCGTTGATGGGACAGGTCCCCTGCGGCCCCAGCATTTT
TRBJ1-2 | NA | NA | TRBV5-4 | CASSSQTESRGYTF | TGTGCCAGCAGCTCCCAGACAGAAAGTCGTGGCTACACCTTC
TRBJ2-2 | NA | NA | TRBV6-5 | CASSYSRGGELFF | TGTGCCAGCAGCTATAGTAGGGGCGGGGAGCTGTTTTTT
TRBJ2-2 | NA | few | TRBV7-9 | CASSLLAGKGELFF | TGTGCCAGCAGCCTACTCGCCGGTAAAGGGGAGCTGTTTTTT
TRBJ2-1 | NA | few | TRBV28 | CASSAGMGNEQFF | TGTGCCAGCAGTGCAGGAATGGGGAATGAGCAGTTCTTC
TRBJ2-3 | NA | NA | TRBV7-8 | CASSLERYWEVDTQYF | TGTGCCAGCAGCTTAGAGCGTTATTGGGAAGTCGATACGCAGTATTTT
TRBJ2-2 | NA | few | TRBV10-3 | CAIGRLTNTGELFF | TGTGCCATCGGGAGGTTGACGAACACCGGGGAGCTGTTTTTT
TRBJ1-1 | TRBD1 | NA | TRBV6-1 | CASSVGQGALTEAFF | TGTGCCAGCAGTGTAGGACAGGGGGCGCTTACTGAAGCTTTCTTT
TRBJ1-4 | TRBD1 | NA | TRBV6-6 | CAPPRDRVCEKLFF | TGTGCCCCACCCCGGGACAGGGTTTGTGAAAAACTGTTTTTT